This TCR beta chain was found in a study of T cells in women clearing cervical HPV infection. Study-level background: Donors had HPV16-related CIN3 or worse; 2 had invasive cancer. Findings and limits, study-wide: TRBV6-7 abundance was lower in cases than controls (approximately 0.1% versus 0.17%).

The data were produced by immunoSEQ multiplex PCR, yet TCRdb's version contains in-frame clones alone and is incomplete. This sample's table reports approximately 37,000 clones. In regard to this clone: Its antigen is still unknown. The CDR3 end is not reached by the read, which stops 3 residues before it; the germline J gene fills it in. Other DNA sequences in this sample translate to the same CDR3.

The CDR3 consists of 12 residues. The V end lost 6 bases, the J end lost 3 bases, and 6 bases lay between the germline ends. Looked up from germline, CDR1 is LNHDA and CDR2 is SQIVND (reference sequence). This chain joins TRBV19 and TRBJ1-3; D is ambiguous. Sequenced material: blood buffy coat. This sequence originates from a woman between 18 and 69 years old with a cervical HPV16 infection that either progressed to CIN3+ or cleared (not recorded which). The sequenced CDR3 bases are TGTGCCAGTAGGACATTTGGAAACACC. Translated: CASRTFGNT. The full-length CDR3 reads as CASRTFGNTIYF.